This TCR beta chain derives from a study of technical replicates of blood from a few donors. The V and J ends lost 2 bases and 2 bases, in that order; junction bases with no gene match: 4. CDR3 length: 15 residues. Germline V gene data show CDR1 as MDHEN and CDR2 as SYDVKM. Sequencing used immunoSEQ multiplex PCR; TCRdb keeps in-frame clones, though not all of them. Here the sample spans more than 75,000 clones, roughly 94% being singletons. The TCR originated in a human donor in good health. Source material: T cells isolated from PBMCs. The chain combines TRBV28 with TRBJ2-7; 9 bases map to TRBD1. The CDR3 loop is CASSLGTGRAYEQYF. The DNA of the CDR3 is TGTGCCAGCAGTTTAGGGACAGGGAGAGCCTACGAGCAGTACTTC.